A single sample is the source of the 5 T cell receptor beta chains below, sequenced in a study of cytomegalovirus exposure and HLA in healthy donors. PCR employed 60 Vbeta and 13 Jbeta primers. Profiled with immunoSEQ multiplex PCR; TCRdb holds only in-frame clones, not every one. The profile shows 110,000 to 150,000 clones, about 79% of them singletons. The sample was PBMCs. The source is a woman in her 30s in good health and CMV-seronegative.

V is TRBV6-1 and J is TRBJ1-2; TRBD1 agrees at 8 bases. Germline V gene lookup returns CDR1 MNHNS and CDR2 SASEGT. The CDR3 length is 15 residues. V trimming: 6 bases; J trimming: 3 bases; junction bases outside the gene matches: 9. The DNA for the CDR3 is TGTGCCAGCAGGGAGCGGACAGGGCTTCACTATGGCTACACCTTC. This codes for CASRERTGLHYGYTF.

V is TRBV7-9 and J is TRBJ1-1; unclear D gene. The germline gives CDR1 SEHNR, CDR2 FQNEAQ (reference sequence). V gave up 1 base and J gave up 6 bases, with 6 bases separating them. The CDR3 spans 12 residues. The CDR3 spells CASSLGGSEAFF. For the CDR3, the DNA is TGTGCCAGCAGCTTAGGAGGATCTGAAGCTTTCTTT.

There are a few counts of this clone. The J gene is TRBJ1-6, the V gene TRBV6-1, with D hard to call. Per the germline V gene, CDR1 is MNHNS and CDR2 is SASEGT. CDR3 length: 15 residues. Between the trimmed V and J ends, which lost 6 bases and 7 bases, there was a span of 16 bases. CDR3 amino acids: CASSLGLTSNSPLHF. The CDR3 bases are TGTGCCAGCAGCCTCGGACTGACTTCGAATTCACCCCTCCACTTT.

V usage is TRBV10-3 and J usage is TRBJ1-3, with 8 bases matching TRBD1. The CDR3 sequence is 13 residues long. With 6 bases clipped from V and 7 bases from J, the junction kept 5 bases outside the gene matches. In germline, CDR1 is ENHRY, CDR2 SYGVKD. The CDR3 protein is CAISAQGANTIYF. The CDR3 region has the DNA TGTGCCATCAGCGCTCAGGGGGCGAACACCATATATTTT.

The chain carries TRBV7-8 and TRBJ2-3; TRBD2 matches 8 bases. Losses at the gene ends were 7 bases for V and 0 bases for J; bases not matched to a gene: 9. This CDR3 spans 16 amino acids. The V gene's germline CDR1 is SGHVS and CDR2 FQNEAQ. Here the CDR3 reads CASTPRSGDSTDTQYF. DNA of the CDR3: TGTGCCAGCACCCCCCGTAGCGGGGATAGCACAGATACGCAGTATTTT.